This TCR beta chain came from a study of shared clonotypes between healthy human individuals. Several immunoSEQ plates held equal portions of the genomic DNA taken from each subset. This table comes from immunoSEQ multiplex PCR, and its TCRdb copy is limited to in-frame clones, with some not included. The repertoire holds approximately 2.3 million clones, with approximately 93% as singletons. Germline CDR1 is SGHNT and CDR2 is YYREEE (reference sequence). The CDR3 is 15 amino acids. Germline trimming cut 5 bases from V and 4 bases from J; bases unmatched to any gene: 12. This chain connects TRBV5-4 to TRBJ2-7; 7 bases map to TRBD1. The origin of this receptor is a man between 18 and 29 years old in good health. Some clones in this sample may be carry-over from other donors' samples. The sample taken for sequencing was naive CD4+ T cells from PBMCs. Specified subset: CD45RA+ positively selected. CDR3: CASSSTTGFGYEQYF. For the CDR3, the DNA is TGTGCCAGCAGTTCTACGACAGGGTTCGGGTACGAGCAGTACTTC.